The T cell receptor (beta chain) under discussion was sequenced for a study of post-analysis software for immune sequencing data (dated by TCRdb to the mid-2010s). As for the study more broadly: Recorded disease courses included relapsing-remitting, secondary progressive and progressive-relapsing multiple sclerosis, with some patients lacking subtype annotation. A subset of samples was prepared in parallel using single-end sample barcoding, then pooled and co-amplified after Illumina adapter ligation. The patient repertoires were set against under 13 previously published healthy control repertoires from donors whose ages ranged from about 6 to 26 years. General conclusions and limits of the study: Multiple sclerosis patients had significantly lower normalized Chao1 diversity than controls, a result that suggests substantial peripheral T-cell clonal expansion. Strong co-clustering of samples prepared in the same batch was shown by direct clustering with F measure, prompting a batch-effect correction. The multiple sclerosis patient group was slightly younger than the control group. Roughly 5 TRBV segments, including TRBV5-6, TRBV5-1 and TRBV20-1, were significantly more frequent in patients than controls.

Cut back by 1 base and 5 bases, the V and J ends lie 18 bases apart. The CDR3 measures 17 amino acids from cysteine to phenylalanine. The read is trimmed to its CDR3 DNA, 51 bases read in frame from base 1. CDR1 and CDR2 are read off the germline V gene (reference sequence) as SEHNR and FQNEAQ. The library was produced with PCR. For sequencing, an Illumina HiSeq 2500 was employed. To reduce PCR and sequencing biases, unique molecular identifiers were incorporated into the TCR beta cDNA libraries. Some 500,000 cDNA molecules were obtained per 1 to 10 million input T cells, so each molecule approximated one T cell. Patient libraries were prepared and sequenced with the same protocol used for the earlier healthy control dataset. Within a given batch, samples were prepared together, multiplexed and sequenced on the same HiSeq lane. Per the original workflow: Raw barcoded reads were processed with MIGEC, discarding single-read molecular identifier groups before consensus assembly and CDR3 extraction. Clonotype tables were post-analysed with VDJtools, normalizing diversity by down-sampling all datasets to the smallest sample size. In repertoire overlap clustering, CDR3 amino acid sequences, but not nucleotide sequences, were matched to correct batch-related cross-sample contamination. TCRdb reprocessed the public reads (quality trimming at Q25 with fastp, clone calling with MiXCR) and kept in-frame beta chains. Every distinct CDR3 protein forms one entry, paired with its most common genes and DNA. The V and J calls shown here were made by TCRdb, not taken from the authors' results. In all, the sample holds hundreds of thousands of distinct CDR3 sequences, and around 64% of those were seen once. The ten largest clones represent around 11% of the sample.

This clonotype was recorded a few times. Its antigen has not been determined. Base qualities are not recorded, but no much larger clone differs from it by a single base. To demonstrate the VDJtools post-analysis software, TCR beta repertoires were profiled from the peripheral blood of roughly 14 young patients with multiple sclerosis. The multiple sclerosis patients were children and adolescents between roughly 6 and 16 years of age. The chain links TRBV7-9 with TRBJ2-1; the D gene assignment is perhaps TRBD1 or TRBD2, with each matching 5 bases. The TCR was taken from a girl aged 2 to 9 with multiple sclerosis. Source material: blood. CDR3 reads: CASSLVLGDPHDNEQFF. The DNA is as follows: TGTGCCAGCAGCTTAGTACTGGGGGACCCACACGACAATGAGCAGTTCTTC.